This T cell receptor (beta chain) was profiled in a study of blood T cell repertoires in COVID-19. Germline lookup yields CDR1 LGHDT and CDR2 YNNKEL (reference sequence). V lost 3 bases, J lost 0 bases, and 6 bases lay in between. The length of the CDR3 is 13 residues. Assay: immunoSEQ multiplex PCR; the TCRdb copy retains only in-frame clones and omits some. Counted here are about 230,000 clones, around 86% occurring once; the ten biggest clones make up around a tenth. The chain is built from TRBV3-1 (or the pseudogene TRBV3-2) and TRBJ2-7, with D uncertain. This receptor was identified in a man aged 45-65 years with COVID-19, enrolled during active disease. Sequenced input: peripheral blood. The CDR3 coding sequence is TGTGCCAGCAGCCAGAGCTACTCCTACGAGCAGTACTTC. Translated, it gives CASSQSYSYEQYF.